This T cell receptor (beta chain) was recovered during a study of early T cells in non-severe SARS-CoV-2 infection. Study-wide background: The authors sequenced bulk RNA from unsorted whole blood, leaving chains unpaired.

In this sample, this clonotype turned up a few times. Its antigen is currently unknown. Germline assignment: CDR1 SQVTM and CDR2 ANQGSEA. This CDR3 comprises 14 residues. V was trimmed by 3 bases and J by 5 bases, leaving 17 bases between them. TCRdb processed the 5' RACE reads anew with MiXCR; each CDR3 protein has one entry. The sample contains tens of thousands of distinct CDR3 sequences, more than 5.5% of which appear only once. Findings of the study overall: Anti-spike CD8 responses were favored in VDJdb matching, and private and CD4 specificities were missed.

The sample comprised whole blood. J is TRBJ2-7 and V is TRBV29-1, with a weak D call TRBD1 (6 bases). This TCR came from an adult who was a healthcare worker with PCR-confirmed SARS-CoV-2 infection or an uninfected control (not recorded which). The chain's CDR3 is CSVDGGQTSNEQYF. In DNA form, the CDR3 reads TGCAGCGTTGATGGAGGACAGACGTCTAACGAGCAGTACTTC.